This paragraph reports one T cell receptor (beta chain). Its antigen is undetermined. This sample is part of a study of T cell responses to AZD1222 COVID-19 vaccine. The CDR3 loop spans 14 amino acids. Germline lookup yields CDR1 LGHNA and CDR2 YNFKEQ. Losses at the gene ends were 1 base for V and 5 bases for J; bases not matched to a gene: 2. The assay was immunoSEQ multiplex PCR, and TCRdb's table has in-frame clones only and misses some. This table has about 140,000 clones, 70% to 90% appearing once. Study-level results: Repertoire sampling was restricted to post-peak T cell response timepoints.

The rearrangement joins TRBV4-2 to TRBJ2-5; 9 nucleotides line up with TRBD2. The material sequenced was peripheral blood, taken 28 days after the second AZD1222 dose. This clonotype was sampled from an adult who received the AZD1222 COVID-19 vaccine. The CDR3 DNA sequence: TGTGCCAGCAGCCAAGGCACTAGCGGGGAGACCCAGTACTTC. As protein: CASSQGTSGETQYF.